The 30 T cell receptor beta chains below come from one sample, sequenced in a study of shared clonotypes between healthy human individuals. Here immunoSEQ multiplex PCR was the method, and the copy in TCRdb shows in-frame clones only, minus some. The table lists approximately 1,000,000 clones, around 82% of them singletons. The sample consisted of memory CD4+ T cells from PBMCs. Subset meaning: CD45RA-negative fraction. All receptors derive from a man aged 18 to 30 in good health. Some clones in this sample may be carry-over from other donors' samples.

The gene calls are TRBV4-3 and TRBJ2-3, with TRBD1 matching 7 bases. With 0 bases clipped from V and 4 bases from J, the junction kept 7 bases outside the gene matches. The CDR3 sequence is 16 residues long. The V gene's germline CDR1 is LGHNA and CDR2 YSLEER. CDR3 DNA sequence: TGCGCCAGCAGCCAAGAACAGGGGACGGTGGCAGATACGCAGTATTTT. Translated, it gives CASSQEQGTVADTQYF.

The gene calls are TRBV5-5 and TRBJ2-2; D uncertain. Trimming cost V 1 base and J 7 bases, with 8 bases left between them. The germline CDR1 and CDR2 sequences are SGHKS and YYEKEE (reference sequence). This CDR3 region has 13 residues. CDR3: CASSLMGSGELFF. The CDR3 DNA reads TGTGCCAGCAGCTTGATGGGTAGCGGGGAGCTGTTTTTT.

The chain combines TRBV9 with TRBJ2-1, with D possibly being TRBD2 (5 bases). The CDR3 spans 14 residues. Germline values: CDR1 SGDLS, CDR2 YYNGEE. The V gene lost 3 bases and the J gene lost 5 bases, with 12 bases spanning the gap. The CDR3 region has the DNA TGTGCCAGCAGCGAGGCCGGGGTTCACAATGAGCAGTTCTTC. Translating gives CASSEAGVHNEQFF.

This clone was seen more than once but under ten times. The sample contains more than one DNA sequence encoding this CDR3. The V call is TRBV18, the J call TRBJ1-2; D call uncertain. Trimming cost V 2 bases and J 8 bases, with 12 bases left between them. Germline V gene sequence: CDR1 KGHSH, CDR2 LQKENI. This CDR3 has 13 amino acids. The CDR3 reads CASSPVDNYGYTF. CDR3 in DNA: TGTGCCAGCTCACCAGTCGACAATTACGGCTACACCTTC.

Comment on this clone: With only one base between it and a far larger clone, this is likely a read error. The V and J genes are TRBV7-9 and TRBJ2-7; the D is unclear. The CDR3 totals 15 residues. With 6 bases removed from V and 2 bases from J, the gap between germline ends came to 17 bases. Germline lookup yields CDR1 SEHNR and CDR2 FQNEAQ (reference sequence). CDR3 sequence: CASSSLRYSPYEQYF. The CDR3 DNA follows: TGTGCCAGCAGTTCCCTCCGCTACTCACCCTACGAGCAGTACTTC.

A single count supports this clone. The V and J genes are TRBV5-8 and TRBJ2-3; tentatively, D is TRBD1 (5 bases). Trimming left V 2 bases short and J 6 bases short, with 22 bases between. The CDR3 spans 17 residues. Germline assignment: CDR1 SGHTS and CDR2 YDEGEE. CDR3 bases: TGTGCCAGCAGCTTTTTAGGGGCCATGAAGGCCACGGATACGCAGTATTTT. Encoded protein: CASSFLGAMKATDTQYF. Filled out from reference TRBV5-8 and TRBJ2-3, the complete variable domain reads EAGVTQSPTHLIKTRGQQATLRCSPISGHTSVYWYQQALGLGLQFLLWYDEGEERNRGNFPPRFSGRQFPNYSSELNVNALELEDSALYLCASSFLGAMKATDTQYFGPGTRLTVL.

The gene calls are TRBV9 and TRBJ2-4; D remains ambiguous. Trimming removed 4 bases from V and 1 base from J, with 9 bases in between. Per the germline V gene, CDR1 is SGDLS and CDR2 is YYNGEE. There are 14 residues in the CDR3. The CDR3 sequence: CASSTEAAKNIQYF. CDR3 sequence (DNA): TGTGCCAGCAGCACCGAGGCGGCCAAAAACATTCAGTACTTC. The full variable domain, rest sourced from reference TRBV9 and TRBJ2-4, is DSGVTQTPKHLITATGQRVTLRCSPRSGDLSVYWYQQSLDQGLQFLIQYYNGEERAKGNILERFSAQQFPDLHSELNLSSLELGDSALYFCASSTEAAKNIQYFGAGTRLSVL.

V is TRBV5-6 and J is TRBJ2-3; the match to TRBD2 covers 11 bases. V shed 4 bases, J shed 6 bases, and the junction held 7 bases outside the gene matches. CDR1 is SGHDT and CDR2 is YYEEEE in the germline V gene. The CDR3 consists of 15 residues. CDR3 DNA sequence: TGTGCCAGCAGCGGCCGACTAGCGGGAAAGGATACGCAGTATTTT. The encoded protein is CASSGRLAGKDTQYF.

V usage is TRBV6-4 and J usage is TRBJ2-3; TRBD2 agrees at 7 bases. The germline CDR1 and CDR2 sequences are MRHNA and SNTAGT. V dropped 0 bases and J dropped 7; count of bases not matched to a gene: 7. This CDR3 is built from 15 residues. This CDR3 reads CASSDSSGTRNTQYF. Written as DNA, the CDR3 is TGTGCCAGCAGTGACTCAAGCGGGACTCGCAATACGCAGTATTTT.

This clone was counted between two and nine times. The V call is TRBV5-4, the J call TRBJ2-1, with 11 bases matching TRBD2. With 5 bases clipped from V and 4 bases from J, the junction kept 5 bases outside the gene matches. CDR1 is SGHNT and CDR2 is YYREEE in the germline V gene (reference sequence). The CDR3 sequence is 15 residues long. CDR3 sequence: CASSGLAGTYNEQFF. In DNA form, the CDR3 reads TGTGCCAGCAGTGGACTAGCGGGCACATACAATGAGCAGTTCTTC.

This clone was recorded once. Other DNA sequences from this sample encode an identical CDR3 as well. This chain uses TRBV6-6 with TRBJ2-2; 7 bases are a match to TRBD2. The J segment lost 4 bases and the V segment lost 2 bases, leaving 1 base of the junction unmatched. Per germline, CDR1 MNHNY and CDR2 SVGAGI (reference sequence). The CDR3 contains 14 residues. CDR3 residues: CASSYGGGTGELFF. The CDR3 DNA follows: TGTGCCAGCAGTTACGGCGGGGGCACCGGGGAGCTGTTTTTT.

DNA for the CDR3: TGTGCCAGCAGCAAGTCGGAGGGTACCTACAATGAGCAGTTCTTC. The encoded protein is CASSKSEGTYNEQFF. The gene calls are TRBV9 and TRBJ2-1; a possible D gene is TRBD2 (6 bases). V was shortened by 4 bases and J by 2 bases, with 13 bases between the two germline ends. In germline, CDR1 is SGDLS, CDR2 YYNGEE. CDR3 size: 15 residues.

The V gene is TRBV28, the J gene TRBJ2-2; 8 bases align to TRBD2. Germline CDR1 and CDR2: MDHEN and SYDVKM. This CDR3 has 15 amino acids. The V segment lost 4 bases and the J segment 4 bases; nucleotides outside the gene matches: 5. The CDR3: CASSSPGTSTGELFF. Here the CDR3 DNA reads TGTGCCAGCAGTTCACCCGGGACTAGCACCGGGGAGCTGTTTTTT.

This chain uses TRBV4-2 with TRBJ1-5, with no clear D. Per germline, CDR1 LGHNA and CDR2 YNFKEQ. The V end was cut by 4 bases, the J end by 10 bases, with 17 bases between. The CDR3 sequence is 14 residues long. The CDR3 spells CASSRQFHVSPQHF. CDR3 in DNA: TGTGCCAGCAGCCGCCAATTCCACGTCAGCCCCCAGCATTTT.

J is TRBJ2-1 and V is TRBV4-2; TRBD1 agrees at 8 bases. Looked up from germline, CDR1 is LGHNA and CDR2 is YNFKEQ. The CDR3 is 15 amino acids. V shed 5 bases, J shed 8 bases, and the junction held 11 bases outside the gene matches. The CDR3 DNA sequence: TGTGCCAGCAGCTATCGACAGGGGCTTGGGGATGAGCAGTTCTTC. It yields the protein CASSYRQGLGDEQFF.

V is TRBV2 and J is TRBJ1-5; D gene uncertain. The V gene's germline CDR1 is SNHLY and CDR2 FYNNEI. The CDR3 contains 13 residues. Deletions cut 5 bases from V and 4 bases from J, with 9 bases between. The DNA of the CDR3 is TGTGCCAGCAGTTCTCAGGAAAATCAGCCCCAGCATTTT. The encoded protein is CASSSQENQPQHF.

This clone was picked up one time. The sample holds other DNA sequences that translate to the same CDR3. The chain employs TRBV29-1 and TRBJ2-3; D call uncertain. The germline gives CDR1 SQVTM, CDR2 ANQGSEA. Trimming pared 1 base from V and 3 bases from J, leaving 11 bases between. The CDR3 consists of 14 residues. CDR3 nucleotides: TGCAGCGTTGAAGGGGGAAAGGGAACAGATACGCAGTATTTT. Amino acids: CSVEGGKGTDTQYF.

In its sample, this clone was seen a few times. V is TRBV28 and J is TRBJ1-1; possible D gene TRBD1, 5 bases. The germline V gene has CDR1 MDHEN and CDR2 SYDVKM. The CDR3 runs to 15 residues. The V gene lost 8 bases and the J gene lost 3 bases, with 19 bases spanning the gap. The CDR3 loop reads CASLVGGGEYTEAFF. The CDR3, as DNA: TGTGCCAGCCTCGTAGGTGGGGGTGAATACACTGAAGCTTTCTTT.

The chain employs TRBV19 and TRBJ2-1; unclear D gene. The CDR3 is 14 residues long. Trimming left V 5 bases short and J 3 bases short, with 11 bases between. Germline CDR1 LNHDA, CDR2 SQIVND (reference sequence). CDR3 sequence: CASSFRGHYNEQFF. In nucleotides, the CDR3 is TGTGCCAGTAGTTTTCGCGGCCACTACAATGAGCAGTTCTTC.

The genes are TRBV5-5 and TRBJ2-1; D is unclear. The V end lost 3 bases, the J end lost 4 bases, and 11 bases lay between the germline ends. Germline V gene lookup returns CDR1 SGHKS and CDR2 YYEKEE (reference sequence). The CDR3 consists of 14 residues. The CDR3: CASSSTLVYNEQFF. The CDR3 DNA reads TGTGCCAGCAGCTCGACCCTTGTTTACAATGAGCAGTTCTTC. The complete variable domain, with remaining parts taken from reference TRBV5-5 and TRBJ2-1, reads DAGVTQSPTHLIKTRGQQVTLRCSPISGHKSVSWYQQVLGQGPQFIFQYYEKEERGRGNFPDRFSARQFPNYSSELNVNALLLGDSALYLCASSSTLVYNEQFFGPGTRLTVL.

The V gene is TRBV27, the J gene TRBJ2-1; 8 positions agree with TRBD2. Germline trimming cut 6 bases from V and 7 bases from J; bases unmatched to any gene: 8. CDR3 length: 14 amino acids. CDR1 and CDR2 (germline): MNHEY, SMNVEV (reference sequence). CDR3 DNA sequence: TGTGCCAGCAGACCCAGCGGGGGCGGGAATGAGCAGTTCTTC. It codes for CASRPSGGGNEQFF.

The genes are TRBV2 and TRBJ2-5; D might be TRBD1 (7 bases). This CDR3 is built from 13 residues. V was cut by 6 bases and J by 3 bases, with 11 bases left in between. Germline V gene sequence: CDR1 SNHLY, CDR2 FYNNEI. The CDR3 spells CASRRDREETQYF. CDR3 coding DNA: TGTGCCAGCAGGCGGGACAGAGAAGAGACCCAGTACTTC.

The chain recombines TRBV5-6 with TRBJ1-1; TRBD1 agrees at 9 bases. There are 15 residues in the CDR3. With 4 bases clipped from V and 1 base from J, the junction kept 5 bases outside the gene matches. Germline V lookup: CDR1 SGHDT, CDR2 YYEEEE. The CDR3: CASSLPGQGNTEAFF. In DNA, the CDR3 is TGTGCCAGCAGCCTACCGGGACAGGGGAACACTGAAGCTTTCTTT.

CDR3 residues: CASSPWGRGENEQFF. CDR3 DNA: TGTGCCAGCAGCCCCTGGGGGCGGGGGGAAAATGAGCAGTTCTTC. The V call is TRBV6-5, the J call TRBJ2-1; 8 nucleotides agree with TRBD2. The length of the CDR3 is 15 residues. Germline V CDR1 and CDR2: MNHEY, SVGAGI. Trimming took 6 bases from V and 7 from J; bases not matched to a gene: 11.

This clone was picked up one time. The V and J genes are TRBV28 and TRBJ2-7, with D perhaps matching TRBD1 (8 bases). There are 15 residues in the CDR3. The ends were cut back, 6 bases at V and 2 bases at J, with 17 bases in the middle. CDR1 MDHEN and CDR2 SYDVKM come from the germline V gene. CDR3 loop: CASSPTGGDPYEQYF. The CDR3 DNA is TGTGCCAGCAGCCCTACAGGGGGGGATCCCTACGAGCAGTACTTC. Variable domain in full (rest from reference TRBV28 and TRBJ2-7): DVKVTQSSRYLVKRTGEKVFLECVQDMDHENMFWYRQDPGLGLRLIYFSYDVKMKEKGDIPEGYSVSREKKERFSLILESASTNQTSMYLCASSPTGGDPYEQYFGPGTRLTVT.

The J gene is TRBJ2-7, the V gene TRBV19, with 10 bases identical to TRBD2. The V segment lost 4 bases and the J segment 4 bases; nucleotides outside the gene matches: 4. CDR1 and CDR2 from the germline V gene are LNHDA and SQIVND (reference sequence). The CDR3 sequence is 14 residues long. CDR3 coding DNA: TGTGCCAGTAGTAGAGCGGGAGGGATGTACGAGCAGTACTTC. Its protein product is CASSRAGGMYEQYF.

J is TRBJ2-1 and V is TRBV7-9, with D maybe TRBD2 (6 bases). From germline, CDR1 is SEHNR and CDR2 FQNEAQ (reference sequence). The CDR3 has 14 amino acids. Trimming cost V 5 bases and J 8 bases, with 16 bases left between them. Here the CDR3 reads CASSTFPGADEQFF. The DNA of the CDR3 is TGTGCCAGCAGCACCTTTCCGGGAGCGGATGAGCAGTTCTTC.

This chain uses TRBV28 with TRBJ2-4; 9 bases agree with TRBD1. The CDR3 consists of 21 residues. CDR1 is MDHEN and CDR2 is SYDVKM in the germline V gene. V dropped 8 bases and J dropped 6; count of bases not matched to a gene: 29. The CDR3 bases are TGTGCCAGCCGACCTGGTACCTACAACTTCGGACAGGGGTGGTTGGGAAACATTCAGTACTTC. Translated, it gives CASRPGTYNFGQGWLGNIQYF.

The chain employs TRBV6-6 and TRBJ2-3; 11 bases are a match to TRBD2. Germline CDR1 MNHNY, CDR2 SVGAGI (reference sequence). V shed 6 bases and J 4 bases; nucleotides not matched to a gene: 9. The CDR3 runs 16 residues. CDR3 region: CASRPGTSGPADTQYF. The CDR3 DNA is TGTGCCAGCAGACCCGGGACTAGCGGCCCCGCAGATACGCAGTATTTT.

This chain connects TRBV6-6 to TRBJ2-7, with 9 bases identical to TRBD1. J was trimmed by 2 bases and V by 2 bases; bases with no gene match: 4. Per the germline V gene, CDR1 is MNHNY and CDR2 is SVGAGI (reference sequence). This CDR3 is 15 amino acids long. In DNA form, the CDR3 reads TGTGCCAGCAGTTACCGGACAGGGGAAACCTACGAGCAGTACTTC. Protein sequence: CASSYRTGETYEQYF.